These 20 T cell receptor beta chains originate from one sample sequenced in a study of blood T cell repertoires in COVID-19. The repertoire was sequenced with immunoSEQ multiplex PCR; TCRdb's copy has only in-frame clones and lacks some. The sample consists of about 80,000 clones, about 86% of them appearing once. Sequencing used peripheral blood. These receptors originate from a man aged 80 or over with active or convalescent COVID-19.

The chain links TRBV30 to TRBJ2-2, with D possibly being TRBD2 (6 bases). CDR1 and CDR2 (germline): GTSNPN, SVGIG (reference sequence). This CDR3 has 17 amino acids. V was pared by 1 base and J by 4 bases, with 19 bases between. CDR3 sequence (DNA): TGTGCCTGGAGTGCCACGAGCCCAGCGGGCGTCACCGGGGAGCTGTTTTTT. Its translation: CAWSATSPAGVTGELFF.

The V call is TRBV6-5, the J call TRBJ1-4; 7 bases align to TRBD1. The V gene end was trimmed by 6 bases and the J gene end by 4 bases; junction bases not matched to a gene: 8. CDR3 length: 15 amino acids. CDR1 MNHEY and CDR2 SVGAGI come from the germline V gene. In nucleotides, the CDR3 is TGTGCCAGCAGCTGGGGACAGCCGTTTAATGAAAAACTGTTTTTT. Its translation is CASSWGQPFNEKLFF.

J is TRBJ2-7 and V is TRBV7-9; TRBD2 aligns across 12 bases. The V gene's germline CDR1 is SEHNR and CDR2 FQNEAQ (reference sequence). After removal of 3 bases from V and 2 bases from J, the junction contained 2 bases not matched to a gene. CDR3 length: 15 residues. The CDR3 here is CASSFLAGGPYEQYF. CDR3 nucleotides: TGTGCCAGCAGCTTCCTAGCGGGAGGGCCCTACGAGCAGTACTTC.

The CDR3 coding sequence is TGTGCCAGCAGCCAAGAGTCAGCGGGAGCCCGGGAGACCCAGTACTTC. Translated, it gives CASSQESAGARETQYF. V and J are TRBV3-1 (or the pseudogene TRBV3-2) and TRBJ2-5; 8 bases fit TRBD2. The germline V gene encodes CDR1 LGHDT and CDR2 YNNKEL (reference sequence). With V trimmed by 0 bases and J by 5 bases, 8 bases remained unmatched. This CDR3 spans 16 amino acids.

Only a few counts were recorded for this clone. This chain uses TRBV19 with TRBJ1-6; possible D gene TRBD1, 6 bases. Trimming cost V 1 base and J 13 bases, with 14 bases left between them. CDR1 and CDR2 from the germline V gene are LNHDA and SQIVND (reference sequence). The CDR3 sequence is 14 residues long. The CDR3 DNA is TGTGCCAGTAGTATAGGACAGGCTCCTGGGCCCCTCCACTTT. Translated: CASSIGQAPGPLHF.

The chain is built from TRBV5-5 and TRBJ1-1, with D tentatively TRBD1 (5 bases). The germline V gene has CDR1 SGHKS and CDR2 YYEKEE (reference sequence). The CDR3 runs 14 residues. V dropped 5 bases and J dropped 1 base, with 12 bases sitting between them. CDR3 sequence reads: CASRLTVANTEAFF. The CDR3, as DNA: TGTGCCAGCAGGCTGACAGTGGCGAACACTGAAGCTTTCTTT.

This chain links TRBV21-1 with TRBJ2-1; the DNA was not used to check the table's D call, TRBD2. TRBV21-1 is noted as a pseudogene. The CDR3 loop spans 16 amino acids. The CDR3: CASQQRTSGRTHEQFF. CDR3 sequence (DNA): TGTGCCAGCCAACAGAGGACTAGCGGGAGAACGCATGAGCAGTTCTTC.

This chain links TRBV5-5 with TRBJ1-3; 9 nucleotides align to TRBD1. Germline V gene sequence: CDR1 SGHKS, CDR2 YYEKEE (reference sequence). Unmatched junction bases numbered 1, after V lost 1 base and J lost 2 bases. This CDR3 has 15 amino acids. In DNA, the CDR3 is TGTGCCAGCAGCTTGCGACAGGGGGCTGGAAACACCATATATTTT. Translated, it gives CASSLRQGAGNTIYF. Looking up the rest from reference TRBV5-5 and TRBJ1-3 gives the full variable domain: DAGVTQSPTHLIKTRGQQVTLRCSPISGHKSVSWYQQVLGQGPQFIFQYYEKEERGRGNFPDRFSARQFPNYSSELNVNALLLGDSALYLCASSLRQGAGNTIYFGEGSWLTVV.

The CDR3 here is CASSVSSGDTDTQYF. The CDR3 bases are TGTGCCAGCAGTGTTTCTAGCGGAGACACAGATACGCAGTATTTT. V is TRBV6-4 and J is TRBJ2-3, with 7 bases identical to TRBD2. This CDR3 has 15 residues. Losses at the gene ends were 4 bases for V and 2 bases for J; bases not matched to a gene: 6. Per germline, CDR1 MRHNA and CDR2 SNTAGT.

V gene TRBV28 combines with J gene TRBJ2-5; 8 nucleotides match TRBD2. Trimming removed 4 bases from V and 2 bases from J; junction bases left unmatched: 9. The CDR3 is made up of 16 amino acids. CDR1 and CDR2 from the germline V gene are MDHEN and SYDVKM. CDR3 protein: CASSSPGGTYQETQYF. The CDR3, as DNA: TGTGCCAGCAGTTCCCCGGGAGGGACTTATCAAGAGACCCAGTACTTC.

The chain links TRBV6-1 to TRBJ1-6; the D gene is possibly TRBD1 (5 bases). V shed 4 bases and J shed 0 bases, with 19 bases lying between them. The CDR3 is made up of 19 amino acids. Germline lookup yields CDR1 MNHNS and CDR2 SASEGT. CDR3 DNA sequence: TGTGCCAGCAGTGCCCTGTCGTACAGGACGAGCTCCTATAATTCACCCCTCCACTTT. Its protein is CASSALSYRTSSYNSPLHF.

This rearrangement joins TRBV30 to TRBJ1-1, with TRBD1 as a possible D gene (6 bases). The CDR3 covers 14 residues. In germline, CDR1 is GTSNPN, CDR2 SVGIG (reference sequence). The germline V and J ends were trimmed by 4 bases and 5 bases, with 17 bases remaining between them. The DNA for the CDR3 is TGTGCCTGGACGCCGCGGCAGGGGATGACTGAAGCTTTCTTT. Residues: CAWTPRQGMTEAFF.

The rearrangement links TRBV18 to TRBJ2-7, with TRBD2 matching 13 bases. Germline values: CDR1 KGHSH, CDR2 LQKENI. There are 16 residues in the CDR3. The V and J ends lost 2 bases and 4 bases, in that order; junction bases with no gene match: 5. The chain's CDR3 is CASSPGTSGNRYEQYF. The CDR3 nucleotides read TGTGCCAGCTCACCAGGGACTAGCGGGAACCGGTACGAGCAGTACTTC.

The J gene is TRBJ2-5, the V gene TRBV7-9, with TRBD2 matching 13 bases. Germline V gene sequence: CDR1 SEHNR, CDR2 FQNEAQ (reference sequence). J lost 5 bases, V lost 8 bases, and 17 bases had no gene match. The CDR3 runs 18 residues. In DNA form, the CDR3 reads TGTGCCAGCGGAGGACTAGCGGGAGCATGGGTATCCGGGGAGACCCAGTACTTC. It is translated as CASGGLAGAWVSGETQYF.

V is TRBV3-1 (or the pseudogene TRBV3-2) and J is TRBJ1-2, with D possibly being TRBD1 (5 bases). The CDR3 covers 14 residues. Germline CDR1 LGHDT, CDR2 YNNKEL (reference sequence). The V and J ends lost 1 base and 6 bases respectively, with 12 bases between them. In nucleotides, the CDR3 is TGTGCCAGCAGCCAAGCCAGGGTAGGCAATGGCTACACCTTC. As protein: CASSQARVGNGYTF.

The chain links TRBV6-5 to TRBJ1-4, with D possibly being TRBD1 (5 bases). Germline V gene sequence: CDR1 MNHEY, CDR2 SVGAGI. V was clipped by 7 bases and J by 7 bases, with 19 bases between them. This CDR3 spans 15 amino acids. CDR3 loop: CASTARAGLVEKLFF. The CDR3 DNA sequence: TGTGCCAGCACCGCCCGGGCAGGGTTAGTTGAAAAACTGTTTTTT.

J is TRBJ2-3 and V is TRBV30, with 7 bases lining up with TRBD2. The CDR3 loop spans 14 amino acids. V lost 7 bases and J lost 0; bases outside the gene matches: 7. Looked up from germline, CDR1 is GTSNPN and CDR2 is SVGIG (reference sequence). As DNA, the CDR3 is TGTGCCTACCAATGGGAGGGGAGCACAGATACGCAGTATTTT. Amino acids: CAYQWEGSTDTQYF.

The chain uses TRBV21-1 and TRBJ1-4; TRBD1, the D gene given by the table, was not confirmed from the DNA. TRBV21-1 is recorded as a pseudogene. This CDR3 comprises 15 residues. In DNA, the CDR3 is TGTGCCAGCGGGGCTAAGACAGGGGGTAATGAAAAACTGTTTTTT. This translates into CASGAKTGGNEKLFF.

The V call is TRBV30, the J call TRBJ2-7; TRBD1 is a possible D gene (5 bases). Germline V lookup: CDR1 GTSNPN, CDR2 SVGIG (reference sequence). This CDR3 spans 15 amino acids. The V and J ends lost 3 bases and 0 bases respectively, with 15 bases between them. The CDR3 sequence: CAWSKDRVSSYEQYF. CDR3 nucleotides: TGTGCCTGGAGCAAAGACAGAGTGAGCTCCTACGAGCAGTACTTC.

The chain employs TRBV2 and TRBJ1-2, with TRBD1 matching 8 bases. The CDR3 has 14 amino acids. J lost 5 bases, V lost 11 bases, and 13 bases had no gene match. CDR1 and CDR2 (germline): SNHLY, FYNNEI. The CDR3 protein is CAGSGTGGRYGYTF. The CDR3 DNA is TGTGCCGGCTCCGGGACAGGAGGAAGGTATGGCTACACCTTC.